Included here is one T cell receptor beta chain sequence, with context. This record comes from a study of blood T cells in healthy people across ages. A second PCR of roughly 7 to 11 cycles used a sample-barcoded 5' primer and a J-beta primer mix. TCRdb redid the calling of the 5' RACE reads with MiXCR, one entry per CDR3 protein. The sample includes around 820,000 distinct CDR3 sequences, roughly 25% of them seen just once. This CDR3 has 14 residues. J was trimmed by 5 bases and V by 6 bases; bases with no gene match: 6. Per the germline V gene, CDR1 is SGHTA and CDR2 is FQGTGA. The data were also submitted as part of a second study, on T cells of mothers and their children.

The sequenced sample consisted of blood. This TCR came from a boy aged 5-17 years in good health. The genes are TRBV7-3 and TRBJ2-7; 11 bases agree with TRBD1. The CDR3 DNA reads TGTGCCAGCAGTACCGGACAGGGGGCGGACGAGCAGTACTTC. Encoded protein: CASSTGQGADEQYF.